This T cell receptor (beta chain) stems from a study of T-cell memory formation after mild COVID-19. CDR1 and CDR2 from the germline V gene are LGHDT and YNNKEL (reference sequence). V lost 0 bases and J lost 7, with 13 bases in between. The CDR3 is 15 amino acids. From the 5' RACE reads, TCRdb called clonotypes with MiXCR, one entry per CDR3 protein. The sample includes under 700,000 distinct CDR3 sequences, roughly 22% of them seen just once. The receptor was derived from an adult woman who had mild COVID-19 (a few samples of this study predate the infection). Cell type and time point are not known. The sample consisted of PBMCs or a T cell subset sorted from them (not recorded which). The J gene is TRBJ1-5, the V gene TRBV3-1; D unclear. The CDR3 protein is CASSQDARVWQPQHF. The CDR3 region has the DNA TGTGCCAGCAGCCAAGATGCGAGGGTTTGGCAGCCCCAGCATTTT.